Listed below are T cell receptor beta chains from one sample, sequenced in a study of blood T cell repertoires in COVID-19. Here immunoSEQ multiplex PCR was the method, and the copy in TCRdb shows in-frame clones only, minus some. The sample has about 240,000 clones; 70% to 90% are singletons. Material: peripheral blood. The receptors derive from a woman aged 35 to 49 who had recovered from COVID-19. Both conserved end residues are part of each CDR3.

v_gene	CDR3aa
TRBV5-6	CAPGGNTEAFF
TRBV7-8	CASRQDRVPNTEAFF
TRBV7-6	CASSLKPRNEQFF
TRBV5-1	CASSLFGVYGANTEAFF
TRBV7-9	CASSPTGDEQYF
TRBV6-2/TRBV6-3	CASSYPLAGVGYEQYF
TRBV4-1	CASSHPRADTQYF
TRBV11-2	CASSPGTSGRMVWGNEQFF
TRBV9	CASSAGPPGGPYNEQFF
TRBV7-8	CASSLLDNSPLHF
TRBV19	CASTSDNFGSPLHF
TRBV27	CASSPLGRTEAFF
TRBV7-9	CASSWDWEETQYF
TRBV7-2	CASSFSVEANYGYTF
TRBV19	CASSTPRDRGMLGYTF
TRBV29-1	CSVEFLIVQFNSPLHF
TRBV7-9	CASRPRGRGGYTF
TRBV6-2/TRBV6-3	CASSHTYEQYF
TRBV5-4	CASSFWLAGGEQYF
TRBV27	CASSLSARERIWGYTF
TRBV27	CATRRQTEAFF
TRBV30	CAWRQGPAYEQYF
TRBV6-6	CASSYFPSAVNEQFF
TRBV27	CASSFGGSLNTGELFF
TRBV30	CAGRTGWNTGELFF
TRBV6-2/TRBV6-3	CASSYSMASGLDNEQFF
TRBV18	CASSYPGQGTDTQYF
TRBV11-2	CASSPSTNEKLFF
TRBV5-1	CASSLAGGRYNEQFF
TRBV5-5	CASTPDRGSGETQYF
TRBV7-9	CASSFPWDGSGANTGELFF
TRBV29-1	CSVERGGLRRGTEAFF
TRBV21-1	CASSNEWRVGNYGYTF
TRBV7-3	CASSLGGNAQYF